One sample yielded the 21 T cell receptor beta chains listed below, sequenced in a study of cytomegalovirus exposure and HLA in healthy donors. The PCR contained 60 Vbeta and 13 Jbeta primers. Clones were read by immunoSEQ multiplex PCR, and TCRdb kept only the in-frame ones, dropping some. The data contain under 140,000 clones, about 80% of them singletons. The sample was PBMCs. The receptor set was obtained from a woman aged 55-69 years in good health and CMV-seropositive.

The CDR3 region has the DNA TGCGCCAGCAGCTCCCAAGCGGGACCAAAAAAATACGAGCAGTACTTC. Protein: CASSSQAGPKKYEQYF. The rearrangement links TRBV5-1 to TRBJ2-7; 7 positions agree with TRBD2. Per the germline V gene, CDR1 is SGHRS and CDR2 is YFSETQ. This CDR3 has 16 residues. J was trimmed by 4 bases and V by 3 bases; bases with no gene match: 13. The full variable domain, completed using reference TRBV5-1 and TRBJ2-7, is KAGVTQTPRYLIKTRGQQVTLSCSPISGHRSVSWYQQTPGQGLQFLFEYFSETQRNKGNFPGRFSGRQFSNSRSEMNVSTLELGDSALYLCASSSQAGPKKYEQYFGPGTRLTVT.

This chain connects TRBV7-3 to TRBJ1-4; D call uncertain. V gave up 1 base and J gave up 8 bases, with 11 bases separating them. The CDR3 extends over 14 amino acids. Germline CDR1 SGHTA, CDR2 FQGTGA. CDR3 in amino acids: CASSLIWRCEKLFF. In nucleotides, the CDR3 is TGTGCCAGCAGCTTAATATGGAGATGCGAAAAACTGTTTTTT.

With regard to this clone: The same CDR3 arises from other DNA sequences in this sample as well. The chain links TRBV9 to TRBJ1-1, with a possible D match to TRBD1 (6 bases). The CDR3 has 12 amino acids. V was cut by 4 bases and J by 4 bases, with 8 bases left in between. Per germline, CDR1 SGDLS and CDR2 YYNGEE. CDR3 DNA sequence: TGTGCCAGCAGCCAAGGGGGCACTGAAGCTTTCTTT. Translated, it gives CASSQGGTEAFF.

The chain recombines TRBV19 with TRBJ1-2; D may be TRBD1 (6 bases). Trimming took off 7 bases at V and 5 bases at J, with 20 bases between the two ends. CDR1 and CDR2 (germline): LNHDA, SQIVND (reference sequence). The CDR3 is 15 amino acids. The CDR3 reads CASTDTGTVRYGYTF. Here the CDR3 DNA reads TGTGCCAGTACCGATACAGGGACGGTCCGATATGGCTACACCTTC.

This clone was counted a few times. The V call is TRBV6-5, the J call TRBJ1-1; D is uncertain. V was shortened by 6 bases and J by 6 bases, with 14 bases between the two germline ends. Germline V gene sequence: CDR1 MNHEY, CDR2 SVGAGI. The CDR3 sequence is 13 residues long. CDR3 protein: CASRLVTTSEAFF. Here the CDR3 DNA reads TGTGCCAGCAGACTCGTAACCACCTCTGAAGCTTTCTTT.

The rearrangement joins TRBV7-3 to TRBJ2-3; 8 positions match TRBD2. Germline trimming cut 5 bases from V and 0 bases from J; bases unmatched to any gene: 4. Germline-derived CDR1 and CDR2 are SGHTA and FQGTGA. CDR3 length equals 15 residues. This chain's CDR3 is CASSLSGESTDTQYF. For the CDR3, the DNA is TGTGCCAGCAGCCTTAGCGGGGAGAGCACAGATACGCAGTATTTT.

The chain employs TRBV6-6 and TRBJ1-1; D not resolved. Germline V CDR1 and CDR2: MNHNY, SVGAGI (reference sequence). The CDR3 is 13 amino acids. V was shortened by 6 bases and J by 11 bases, with 19 bases between the two germline ends. CDR3 DNA: TGTGCCAGCAGAACTATCTCTGGAACCCGGGCTTTCTTT. Its translation is CASRTISGTRAFF.

The rearrangement uses TRBV23-1 and TRBJ1-3; TRBD1 matches at 9 bases. TRBV23-1 is labeled an ORF, and its function is uncertain. The CDR3 length is 17 residues. V was clipped by 2 bases and J by 4 bases; unmatched bases: 9. CDR3 coding DNA: TGCGCCAGCAGTCAACGAGGGACAGGGTGGGCCGGAAACACCATATATTTT. Residues: CASSQRGTGWAGNTIYF.

This chain connects TRBV19 to TRBJ2-7, with 8 bases matching TRBD2. CDR3 length: 14 amino acids. Per germline, CDR1 LNHDA and CDR2 SQIVND (reference sequence). V was pared by 7 bases and J by 6 bases, with 11 bases of the junction left unmatched. The CDR3 DNA reads TGTGCCAGTAAGGACGGCGGGAGGTCAGCCGAGCAGTACTTC. As protein: CASKDGGRSAEQYF.

This chain joins TRBV7-8 and TRBJ1-1; 9 bases fit TRBD1. Germline V gives CDR1 SGHVS, CDR2 FQNEAQ. V trimming: 5 bases; J trimming: 0 bases; junction bases outside the gene matches: 7. The CDR3 extends over 16 amino acids. CDR3 amino acids: CASSPWTGAMNTEAFF. The CDR3 nucleotides are TGTGCCAGCAGCCCGTGGACAGGGGCGATGAACACTGAAGCTTTCTTT.

The V call is TRBV28, the J call TRBJ2-5; tentative D call: TRBD1 (6 bases). This CDR3 has 13 amino acids. Germline CDR1 is MDHEN and CDR2 is SYDVKM. V was trimmed by 6 bases and J by 9 bases, leaving 17 bases between them. The CDR3 nucleotides are TGTGCCAGCAGACAACAGGGTTTAGGTGCCCAGTACTTC. Its protein product is CASRQQGLGAQYF. Full variable domain (missing parts from reference TRBV28 and TRBJ2-5): DVKVTQSSRYLVKRTGEKVFLECVQDMDHENMFWYRQDPGLGLRLIYFSYDVKMKEKGDIPEGYSVSREKKERFSLILESASTNQTSMYLCASRQQGLGAQYFGPGTRLLVL.

The CDR3 nucleotides read TGTGCCATCAGTAGACAGGGTTTCACAGATACGCAGTATTTT. This translates into CAISRQGFTDTQYF. V and J are TRBV10-3 and TRBJ2-3; 7 bases are a match to TRBD1. Trimming at V came to 5 bases and at J to 2 bases, leaving 4 bases not matched to a gene. Germline assignment: CDR1 ENHRY and CDR2 SYGVKD. CDR3 length: 14 residues.

This clone has a single count. The chain joins TRBV7-2 to TRBJ1-2; TRBD1 might be the D (6 bases). The CDR3 has 16 amino acids. Germline V lookup: CDR1 SGHTA, CDR2 FQGNSA. The ends were cut back, 1 base at V and 4 bases at J, with 16 bases in the middle. The CDR3 is CASSLVTGGGAYGYTF. CDR3 in DNA: TGTGCCAGCAGCTTAGTTACGGGAGGGGGGGCCTATGGCTACACCTTC. Full variable domain (outside the CDR3, taken from reference TRBV7-2 and TRBJ1-2): GAGVSQSPSNKVTEKGKDVELRCDPISGHTALYWYRQSLGQGLEFLIYFQGNSAPDKSGLPSDRFSAERTGGSVSTLTIQRTQQEDSAVYLCASSLVTGGGAYGYTFGSGTRLTVV.

This clone has a handful of counts. This chain links TRBV9 with TRBJ1-2; D gene unclear. The CDR3 spans 13 residues. V lost 0 bases and J lost 4, with 7 bases in between. The germline gives CDR1 SGDLS, CDR2 YYNGEE. DNA of the CDR3: TGTGCCAGCAGCGTAGAACACACCTATGGCTACACCTTC. Protein product: CASSVEHTYGYTF.

The chain links TRBV10-3 to TRBJ2-7; tentatively, D is TRBD1 (5 bases). V dropped 6 bases and J dropped 0 bases, with 12 bases sitting between them. From germline, CDR1 is ENHRY and CDR2 SYGVKD. The CDR3 runs 14 residues. CDR3 sequence reads: CAIRPTVFSYEQYF. CDR3 DNA sequence: TGTGCCATCAGGCCGACAGTTTTCTCCTACGAGCAGTACTTC.

J is TRBJ2-7 and V is TRBV7-8; 9 positions match TRBD1. Losses at the gene ends were 5 bases for V and 3 bases for J; bases not matched to a gene: 11. CDR1 is SGHVS, CDR2 FQNEAQ, per germline. This CDR3 is built from 16 residues. CDR3 coding DNA: TGTGCCAGCAGCAAAGTAGCCGGGACAGGGTTCTACGAGCAGTACTTC. As protein: CASSKVAGTGFYEQYF. The full variable domain, with the rest looked up from reference TRBV7-8 and TRBJ2-7, is GAGVSQSPRYKVAKRGQDVALRCDPISGHVSLFWYQQALGQGPEFLTYFQNEAQLDKSGLPSDRFFAERPEGSVSTLKIQRTQQEDSAVYLCASSKVAGTGFYEQYFGPGTRLTVT.

The CDR3 region is CASSVGTGGRLEQYF. The CDR3 DNA reads TGTGCCAGCAGCGTTGGGACAGGGGGTCGACTCGAGCAGTACTTC. V is TRBV9 and J is TRBJ2-7; TRBD1 agrees at 11 bases. Germline values: CDR1 SGDLS, CDR2 YYNGEE. CDR3 length: 15 residues. V was clipped by 2 bases and J by 6 bases; unmatched bases: 7.

This rearrangement joins TRBV2 to TRBJ1-5; D not certain. The germline V and J ends were trimmed by 7 bases and 3 bases, with 7 bases remaining between them. CDR3 length: 12 residues. Germline lookup yields CDR1 SNHLY and CDR2 FYNNEI. The CDR3 spells CASMGINQPQHF. The CDR3 nucleotides are TGTGCCAGCATGGGCATCAATCAGCCCCAGCATTTT.

The CDR3 DNA reads TGCGCCAGCAGCCAAGGGTTAGGGCTAGCGGGTTCCTACGAGCAGTACTTC. The encoded protein is CASSQGLGLAGSYEQYF. The rearrangement joins TRBV4-1 to TRBJ2-5; 8 bases match TRBD2. The end of the DNA aligns better with TRBJ2-7, so the J call may be wrong. CDR3 length: 17 residues. Germline CDR1 MGHRA, CDR2 YSYEKL.

This clone has more than one count but fewer than ten. The chain combines TRBV5-4 with TRBJ1-5; D might be TRBD1 (5 bases). The V gene's germline CDR1 is SGHNT and CDR2 YYREEE (reference sequence). V dropped 0 bases and J dropped 7 bases, with 11 bases sitting between them. The CDR3 totals 14 residues. The CDR3: CASSLDGAGQPQHF. The DNA of the CDR3 is TGTGCCAGCAGCTTGGACGGGGCGGGACAGCCCCAGCATTTT.

The gene calls are TRBV7-9 and TRBJ2-4; tentative D call: TRBD2 (6 bases). CDR1 is SEHNR and CDR2 is FQNEAQ in the germline V gene (reference sequence). V lost 5 bases to trimming and J lost 8 bases, with 13 bases between them. The CDR3 extends over 13 amino acids. The CDR3 DNA is TGTGCCAGCAGCACGGCCGGCGGGGACATTCAGTACTTC. This sequence encodes CASSTAGGDIQYF.